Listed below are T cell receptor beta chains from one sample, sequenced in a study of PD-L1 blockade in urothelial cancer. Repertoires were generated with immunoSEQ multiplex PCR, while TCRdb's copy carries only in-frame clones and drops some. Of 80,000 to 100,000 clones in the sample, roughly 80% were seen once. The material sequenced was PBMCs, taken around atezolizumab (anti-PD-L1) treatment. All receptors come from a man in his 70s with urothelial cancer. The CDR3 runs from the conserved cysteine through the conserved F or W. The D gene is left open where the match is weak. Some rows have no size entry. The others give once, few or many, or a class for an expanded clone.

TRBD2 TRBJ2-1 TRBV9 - TGTGCCAGCAGCCAGACTAGCGGGGGGGCCATTGAGCAGTTCTTC CASSQTSGGAIEQFF
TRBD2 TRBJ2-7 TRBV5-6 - TGTGCCAGCAGCTTCACCGGGGGGAGGAACGAGCAGTACTTC CASSFTGGRNEQYF
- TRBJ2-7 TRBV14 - TGTGCCAGCAGCCAAGATCTGACAAGCTACGAGCAGTACTTC CASSQDLTSYEQYF
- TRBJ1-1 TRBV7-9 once TGTGCCAGCAGCACGCGGGGGGGCACTGAAGCTTTCTTT CASSTRGGTEAFF
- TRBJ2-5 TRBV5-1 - TGCGCCAGCAATCAGGGGAACCAAGAGACCCAGTACTTC CASNQGNQETQYF
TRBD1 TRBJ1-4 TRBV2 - TGTGCCAGCGACCGGGACAGGGAGGGCCTTATTAATGAAAAACTGTTTTTT CASDRDREGLINEKLFF
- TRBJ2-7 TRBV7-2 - TGTGCCAGCAGCCTACACGCAGGGCGATACGAGCAGTACTTC CASSLHAGRYEQYF
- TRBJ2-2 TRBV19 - TGTGCCGTAGCCAGGGGCGGGGAGCTGTTTTTT CAVARGGELFF
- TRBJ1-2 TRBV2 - TGCGCCAGCAGTGAAAGCCCGGGTGGCTACACCTTC CASSESPGGYTF
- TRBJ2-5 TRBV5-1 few TGCGCCAGCAGCGTCCGACTAGAGGGAGAGACCCAGTACTTC CASSVRLEGETQYF
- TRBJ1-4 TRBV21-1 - TGTGCCAGCAGCAAGCGGGGGTCTGAAAAACTGTTTTTT CASSKRGSEKLFF
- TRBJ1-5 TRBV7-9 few TGTGCCAGCAGCCCAGCCGAGGGAGGGAATCAGCCCCAGCATTTT CASSPAEGGNQPQHF
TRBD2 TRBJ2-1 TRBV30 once TGTGCCTGGGGCCCGGGACTAGCGGAGTACAATGAGCAGTTCTTC CAWGPGLAEYNEQFF